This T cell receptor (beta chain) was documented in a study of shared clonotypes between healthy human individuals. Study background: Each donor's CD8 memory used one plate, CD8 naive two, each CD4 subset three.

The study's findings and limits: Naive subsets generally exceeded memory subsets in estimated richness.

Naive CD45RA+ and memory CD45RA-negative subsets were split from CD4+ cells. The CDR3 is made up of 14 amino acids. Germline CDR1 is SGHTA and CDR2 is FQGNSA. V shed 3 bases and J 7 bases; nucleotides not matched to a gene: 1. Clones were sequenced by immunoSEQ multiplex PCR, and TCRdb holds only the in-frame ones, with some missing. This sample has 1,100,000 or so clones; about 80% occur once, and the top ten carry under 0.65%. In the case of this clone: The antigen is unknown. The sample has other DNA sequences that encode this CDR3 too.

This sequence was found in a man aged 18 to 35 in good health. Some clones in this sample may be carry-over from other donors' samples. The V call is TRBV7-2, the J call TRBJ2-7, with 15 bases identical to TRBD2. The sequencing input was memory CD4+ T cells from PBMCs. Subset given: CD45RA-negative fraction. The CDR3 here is CASSLGLAGGEQYF. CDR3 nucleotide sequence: TGTGCCAGCAGCTTGGGACTAGCGGGAGGAGAGCAGTACTTC.